This record looks at one TCR beta chain sequence and its context. Using immunoSEQ multiplex PCR, the repertoire was profiled, and TCRdb retains in-frame clones only, with some absent. The sample yields roughly 160,000 clones, 79% seen once. This entry is derived from a study of blood T cell repertoires in COVID-19. This CDR3 spans 14 amino acids. V trimming: 7 bases; J trimming: 2 bases; junction bases outside the gene matches: 6. Germline values: CDR1 SNHLY, CDR2 FYNNEI. The sequenced material came from PBMCs or T cells enriched from blood (not recorded which). The receptor was isolated from a woman in her 70s in a cohort exposed to, infected with or recovered from COVID-19 (not recorded which). The gene calls are TRBV2 and TRBJ2-5; the match to TRBD2 covers 8 bases. The CDR3: CASTLAGLQETQYF. In DNA form, the CDR3 reads TGTGCCAGCACTCTAGCGGGCCTTCAAGAGACCCAGTACTTC.